This TCR beta chain was sequenced during a study of blood T cell repertoires in COVID-19. Study-level information: From T cells, B-cell-depleted T cells, or PBMCs came the material, which was cDNA or gDNA.

The assay was immunoSEQ multiplex PCR, and TCRdb's table has in-frame clones only and misses some. The data hold 97,000 or so clones, with 87% observed a single time. Enrollment of patients from Seattle took place during active infection, with longitudinal follow-up. The germline gives CDR1 SGHTA, CDR2 FQGTGA. The CDR3 covers 13 residues. Trimming left V 4 bases short and J 6 bases short, with 10 bases between. V gene TRBV7-3 combines with J gene TRBJ2-1; weak D call: TRBD2 (5 bases). Sequencing was carried out using peripheral blood. The receptor was isolated from a woman aged 45-65 years with COVID-19, enrolled during active disease. CDR3 loop: CASSSDWSNEQFF. The CDR3 DNA reads TGTGCCAGCAGCTCGGACTGGAGCAATGAGCAGTTCTTC. Variable domain in full (rest from reference TRBV7-3 and TRBJ2-1): GAGVSQTPSNKVTEKGKYVELRCDPISGHTALYWYRQSLGQGPEFLIYFQGTGAADDSGLPNDRFFAVRPEGSVSTLKIQRTERGDSAVYLCASSSDWSNEQFFGPGTRLTVL.